Below are 13 T cell receptor beta chains sequenced from a single sample in a study of T cells in Graves' hyperthyroidism and ophthalmopathy. It was RNA transcripts that yielded the amplified TCR beta CDR3 regions. The study used the HTBI primer set for a first-round RT-PCR of the TCR CDR3. TCRdb passed the multiplex PCR reads through MiXCR, listing each CDR3 protein once. The sample includes around 390,000 distinct CDR3 sequences, approximately 14% of them seen just once. Sequenced material: blood. The receptors were sampled from a woman aged 25 to 39 with Graves' ophthalmopathy.

The genes are TRBV9 and TRBJ2-5; either TRBD1 or TRBD2 may fit D (5 bases each). The germline CDR1 and CDR2 sequences are SGDLS and YYNGEE. The CDR3 extends over 17 amino acids. Trimming pared 3 bases from V and 5 bases from J, leaving 23 bases between. The CDR3: CASSGPVWDQAGETQYF. The CDR3 bases are TGTGCCAGCAGCGGACCTGTATGGGACCAAGCAGGGGAGACCCAGTACTTC.

This clonotype was counted many times. V is TRBV27 and J is TRBJ2-7; D gene ambiguous. V gave up 2 bases and J gave up 3 bases, with 8 bases separating them. This CDR3 is built from 13 residues. The germline CDR1 and CDR2 sequences are MNHEY and SMNVEV (reference sequence). The CDR3 bases are TGTGCCAGCAGTTTAAGCCAGTACTACGAGCAGTACTTC. This translates into CASSLSQYYEQYF.

This clonotype was counted ten times or more. The CDR3 is CASSVVEGGSYGYTF. DNA for the CDR3: TGTGCCAGCAGCGTAGTTGAGGGCGGAAGCTATGGCTACACCTTC. V is TRBV9 and J is TRBJ1-2; D is unresolved. The germline V and J ends were trimmed by 0 bases and 4 bases, with 13 bases remaining between them. The CDR3 runs 15 residues. Germline CDR1 is SGDLS and CDR2 is YYNGEE.

This clonotype was found many times. V gene TRBV7-8 combines with J gene TRBJ1-5; D possibly corresponds to TRBD1 (6 bases). Per germline, CDR1 SGHVS and CDR2 FQNEAQ. V was clipped by 3 bases and J by 0 bases, with 21 bases between them. This CDR3 spans 19 amino acids. The CDR3 region is CASSFDGLLGAHSNQPQHF. CDR3 DNA sequence: TGTGCCAGCAGCTTTGATGGTTTGCTGGGGGCTCATAGCAATCAGCCCCAGCATTTT.

The chain links TRBV20-1 to TRBJ1-5, with D unclear. The germline V gene has CDR1 DFQATT and CDR2 SNEGSKA (reference sequence). There are 14 residues in the CDR3. The V gene lost 6 bases and the J gene lost 3 bases, with 15 bases spanning the gap. The CDR3 DNA follows: TGCAGTGCCCCCCTCAATGGGCTCAATCAGCCCCAGCATTTT. It specifies CSAPLNGLNQPQHF.

The sample holds many counts of this clonotype. CDR3 coding DNA: TGTGCCAGCAGCCAAGCCCCGACAGGGACTTATGGCTACACCTTC. Its protein product is CASSQAPTGTYGYTF. The V gene is TRBV3-1, the J gene TRBJ1-2; TRBD1 agrees at 7 bases. CDR3 length equals 15 residues. Unmatched junction bases numbered 7, after V lost 1 base and J lost 5 bases. Germline-derived CDR1 and CDR2 are LGHDT and YNNKEL (reference sequence).

V gene TRBV28 combines with J gene TRBJ2-1; TRBD1 is a possible D gene (6 bases). V shed 3 bases and J shed 13 bases, with 22 bases lying between them. Germline V lookup: CDR1 MDHEN, CDR2 SYDVKM. The CDR3 loop spans 15 amino acids. CDR3 protein: CASSFDPSVGTIQFF. The CDR3 DNA reads as TGTGCCAGCAGTTTCGACCCGAGCGTCGGGACAATACAGTTCTTC. The whole variable domain, filled in from reference TRBV28 and TRBJ2-1, reads DVKVTQSSRYLVKRTGEKVFLECVQDMDHENMFWYRQDPGLGLRLIYFSYDVKMKEKGDIPEGYSVSREKKERFSLILESASTNQTSMYLCASSFDPSVGTIQFFGPGTRLTVL.

This clonotype was detected many times. The chain uses TRBV12-3 or TRBV12-4 and TRBJ1-2, with D possibly being TRBD1 (5 bases). The CDR3 has 14 amino acids. Trimming took off 5 bases at V and 4 bases at J, with 14 bases between the two ends. DNA of the CDR3: TGTGCCAGCAGTAGGGGACCCCCTAGCTATGGCTACACCTTC. Translation gives CASSRGPPSYGYTF.

This chain links TRBV7-9 with TRBJ2-1; D gene unclear. Trimming took 0 bases from V and 12 from J, leaving 12 bases between them. Germline V gene sequence: CDR1 SEHNR, CDR2 FQNEAQ (reference sequence). The CDR3 is made up of 13 amino acids. The CDR3 sequence: CASSLASTLRQFF. The DNA of the CDR3 is TGTGCCAGCAGCTTAGCATCCACCCTAAGGCAGTTCTTC.

The rearrangement links TRBV6-1 to TRBJ1-2; tentative D call: TRBD1 (6 bases). The CDR3 covers 13 residues. V was pared by 6 bases and J by 2 bases, with 10 bases between. In germline, CDR1 is MNHNS, CDR2 SASEGT. The CDR3 reads CASSSDRNYGYTF. DNA for the CDR3: TGTGCCAGCAGCTCGGACAGAAACTATGGCTACACCTTC.

This clonotype occurred many times. This chain uses TRBV7-8 with TRBJ2-7, with 8 bases lining up with TRBD2. The CDR3 is made up of 16 amino acids. Per germline, CDR1 SGHVS and CDR2 FQNEAQ. The V gene end was trimmed by 5 bases and the J gene end by 2 bases; junction bases not matched to a gene: 11. The CDR3 sequence: CASSPEQARGAYEQYF. Written as DNA, the CDR3 is TGTGCCAGCAGCCCTGAGCAGGCGCGGGGGGCCTACGAGCAGTACTTC.

This clonotype was observed at least ten times. This chain joins TRBV3-1 and TRBJ2-5; the match to TRBD2 covers 12 bases. Germline V gene data show CDR1 as LGHDT and CDR2 as YNNKEL (reference sequence). The CDR3 length is 18 residues. J lost 5 bases, V lost 2 bases, and 12 bases had no gene match. CDR3 residues: CASSQTSSLAGGLETQYF. CDR3 sequence (DNA): TGTGCCAGCAGCCAAACCTCCTCACTAGCGGGGGGCTTGGAGACCCAGTACTTC.

A note on this clonotype: A much larger clone is a single base away; this may be a read error. The chain combines TRBV28 with TRBJ1-5; TRBD1 is a possible D gene (6 bases). The CDR3 loop spans 12 amino acids. From germline, CDR1 is MDHEN and CDR2 SYDVKM. Trimming pared 8 bases from V and 9 bases from J, leaving 14 bases between. CDR3: CASEEGGGPQHF. The CDR3 DNA is TGTGCCAGCGAGGAGGGGGGTGGGCCCCAGCATTTT.